Presented here are 31 T cell receptor beta chains from one specimen sequenced in a study of CD8 T cells in Susac syndrome. An input of about 0.5 to 1 ug of RNA was subjected to reverse transcription using random hexamers. TCRdb re-analysed the immunoSEQ multiplex PCR reads in MiXCR, keeping a single row per CDR3 protein. The profile shows 170,000 or so distinct CDR3 sequences, 90% to 95% of them singletons. The specimen was CD4+ T cells from PBMCs. These receptors were obtained from a human donor with Susac syndrome.

This chain links TRBV28 with TRBJ2-7; D gene uncertain. V lost 4 bases and J lost 3, with 10 bases in between. This CDR3 has 13 amino acids. Per the germline V gene, CDR1 is MDHEN and CDR2 is SYDVKM. The CDR3 protein is CASSSHRSYEQYF. CDR3 sequence (DNA): TGTGCCAGCAGTTCCCACAGAAGCTACGAGCAGTACTTC.

The DNA of the CDR3 is TGTGCCATCAGTGAGGGTCCGTGGGCCACGTACCAAGAGACCCAGTACTTC. Its protein is CAISEGPWATYQETQYF. The chain has TRBV10-3 and TRBJ2-5, with D unresolved. Looked up from germline, CDR1 is ENHRY and CDR2 is SYGVKD. Trimming shortened V by 2 bases and J by 0 bases, and 16 bases separated the two germline ends. The CDR3 runs to 17 residues.

The genes are TRBV30 and TRBJ1-5, with TRBD1 matching over 7 bases. This CDR3 region has 13 residues. Germline V gene data show CDR1 as GTSNPN and CDR2 as SVGIG (reference sequence). V lost 3 bases and J lost 3; bases outside the gene matches: 2. The CDR3 sequence: CAWSGQDNQPQHF. The CDR3 DNA reads as TGTGCCTGGAGCGGACAGGACAATCAGCCCCAGCATTTT.

This chain links TRBV11-3 with TRBJ2-5; the D gene is possibly TRBD2 (6 bases). CDR3 length: 15 residues. Germline V lookup: CDR1 SGHNT, CDR2 YENEEA. Between the trimmed V and J ends, which lost 5 bases and 3 bases, there was a span of 16 bases. The CDR3 DNA reads as TGTGCCAGCAGCCCAGAGGGGCGGGGCAAAGAGACCCAGTACTTC. Translated, it gives CASSPEGRGKETQYF.

This chain uses TRBV9 with TRBJ2-7, with D perhaps matching TRBD2 (5 bases). There are 14 residues in the CDR3. CDR1 is SGDLS, CDR2 YYNGEE, per germline. V was trimmed by 0 bases and J by 7 bases, leaving 14 bases between them. DNA for the CDR3: TGTGCCAGCAGCGTAGCAACGGGGTCGGGTGAGCAGTACTTC. Encoded protein: CASSVATGSGEQYF.

V and J are TRBV5-4 and TRBJ2-5; 9 bases are shared with TRBD1. Germline CDR1 is SGHNT and CDR2 is YYREEE (reference sequence). The V segment lost 0 bases and the J segment 5 bases; nucleotides outside the gene matches: 8. The CDR3 is 16 amino acids. The CDR3 here is CASSLDNTGGVETQYF. In nucleotides, the CDR3 is TGTGCCAGCAGCTTGGACAACACAGGGGGCGTGGAGACCCAGTACTTC.

The rearrangement joins TRBV9 to TRBJ1-6, with TRBD1 matching 7 bases. The J segment lost 5 bases and the V segment lost 1 base, leaving 6 bases of the junction unmatched. Germline V gene lookup returns CDR1 SGDLS and CDR2 YYNGEE. This CDR3 has 16 amino acids. The DNA of the CDR3 is TGTGCCAGCAGCGTACGGCCCGACAGGGATAATTCACCCCTCCACTTT. Residues: CASSVRPDRDNSPLHF.

The V call is TRBV5-6, the J call TRBJ2-7, with D unclear. Germline V gene data show CDR1 as SGHDT and CDR2 as YYEEEE. V lost 4 bases to trimming and J lost 6 bases, with 14 bases between them. This CDR3 is built from 13 residues. In nucleotides, the CDR3 is TGTGCCAGCAGCAAGGCAGCCCTCGGCGAGCAGTACTTC. Translated: CASSKAALGEQYF.

The V and J genes are TRBV3-1 and TRBJ2-3; TRBD1 is a possible D gene (5 bases). Germline V lookup: CDR1 LGHDT, CDR2 YNNKEL (reference sequence). The CDR3 covers 15 residues. V was pared by 0 bases and J by 1 base, with 8 bases between. CDR3 nucleotide sequence: TGTGCCAGCAGCCAAGAGACCAGGGGCACAGATACGCAGTATTTT. This encodes CASSQETRGTDTQYF.

The V gene is TRBV30, the J gene TRBJ2-7; 9 nucleotides agree with TRBD1. V dropped 3 bases and J dropped 4; count of bases not matched to a gene: 4. This CDR3 has 13 amino acids. The germline V gene has CDR1 GTSNPN and CDR2 SVGIG (reference sequence). CDR3 nucleotide sequence: TGTGCCTGGAGCCCGGGACAGGGATACGAGCAGTACTTC. As protein: CAWSPGQGYEQYF.

This clonotype appeared once. V usage is TRBV10-3 and J usage is TRBJ2-2; weak D call: TRBD2 (7 bases). Germline V gives CDR1 ENHRY, CDR2 SYGVKD. The CDR3 is 15 residues long. V shed 11 bases and J shed 3 bases, with 19 bases lying between them. CDR3 bases: TGTGCCGGAAGGGGGGGCTATCAGGACACCGGGGAGCTGTTTTTT. As protein: CAGRGGYQDTGELFF.

V gene TRBV2 combines with J gene TRBJ2-5, with D maybe TRBD1 (5 bases). Deletions cut 7 bases from V and 5 bases from J, with 17 bases between. Per germline, CDR1 SNHLY and CDR2 FYNNEI. The CDR3 is 14 residues long. The CDR3 protein is CASNPARVGETQYF. The CDR3 nucleotides are TGTGCCAGCAATCCCGCCAGGGTGGGTGAGACCCAGTACTTC.

This clonotype was seen just once. The chain employs TRBV2 and TRBJ2-7; the match to TRBD2 covers 9 bases. From germline, CDR1 is SNHLY and CDR2 FYNNEI. The CDR3 is 14 residues long. Trimming at V came to 1 base and at J to 6 bases, leaving 4 bases not matched to a gene. The CDR3: CASSEVTSGLEQYF. The CDR3 bases are TGTGCCAGCAGTGAAGTGACTAGCGGCCTCGAGCAGTACTTC.

The chain recombines TRBV2 with TRBJ2-2, with D tentatively TRBD2 (5 bases). CDR3 size: 12 residues. Trimming removed 9 bases from V and 5 bases from J, with 10 bases in between. Germline assignment: CDR1 SNHLY and CDR2 FYNNEI. The CDR3 DNA follows: TGTGCCAGTGGAGGCGGGACCGGGGAGCTGTTTTTT. Translation gives CASGGGTGELFF.

The chain couples TRBV7-6 to TRBJ2-3; D remains unclear. The CDR3 extends over 13 amino acids. The germline CDR1 and CDR2 sequences are SGHVS and FNYEAQ. Trimming shortened V by 1 base and J by 4 bases, and 6 bases separated the two germline ends. The CDR3 bases are TGTGCCAGCAGCTTAGGGGTGGCAGATACGCAGTATTTT. This encodes CASSLGVADTQYF.

The J gene is TRBJ1-1, the V gene TRBV29-1; tentative D call: TRBD1 (6 bases). Trimming left V 7 bases short and J 1 base short, with 16 bases between. Germline CDR1 is SQVTM and CDR2 is ANQGSEA. This CDR3 region has 14 residues. The CDR3 reads CSGKYRARNTEAFF. The CDR3 DNA is TGCAGCGGAAAGTACAGGGCAAGGAACACTGAAGCTTTCTTT. The full variable domain, rest sourced from reference TRBV29-1 and TRBJ1-1, is SAVISQKPSRDICQRGTSLTIQCQVDSQVTMMFWYRQQPGQSLTLIATANQGSEATYESGFVIDKFPISRPNLTFSTLTVSNMSPEDSSIYLCSGKYRARNTEAFFGQGTRLTVV.

The CDR3 bases are TGTGCCAGCAGCTTACTCGGGACAGCTTGGCTAAGGGATGAGCAGTTCTTC. Protein sequence: CASSLLGTAWLRDEQFF. The V call is TRBV7-3, the J call TRBJ2-1, with TRBD1 identical over 7 bases. Losses at the gene ends were 2 bases for V and 8 bases for J; bases not matched to a gene: 15. The CDR3 has 17 amino acids. The germline V gene encodes CDR1 SGHTA and CDR2 FQGTGA.

CDR3 sequence (DNA): TGTGCCAGCAGTGGACAGGGGTCGATGAACACTGAAGCTTTCTTT. It is translated as CASSGQGSMNTEAFF. The V and J genes are TRBV2 and TRBJ1-1, with 8 bases aligning to TRBD1. The CDR3 runs to 15 residues. CDR1 and CDR2 (germline): SNHLY, FYNNEI. The junction had 4 bases not matched to a gene; V was cut back by 4 bases and J by 0 bases.

In its sample, this clonotype was seen once. This chain uses TRBV10-3 with TRBJ2-2; 7 bases line up with TRBD1. V shed 8 bases and J 3 bases; nucleotides not matched to a gene: 6. CDR1 and CDR2 from the germline V gene are ENHRY and SYGVKD. The CDR3 spans 14 residues. The CDR3 spells CAICGQGDTGELFF. The CDR3 DNA reads as TGTGCCATCTGTGGCCAGGGGGACACCGGGGAGCTGTTTTTT.

CDR3 sequence (DNA): TGTGCCAGCAGCTTGGAGGGTAGTGGGGCCAACGTCCTGACTTTC. Amino acids: CASSLEGSGANVLTF. This chain connects TRBV7-9 to TRBJ2-6, with D possibly being TRBD2 (6 bases). The V gene's germline CDR1 is SEHNR and CDR2 FQNEAQ (reference sequence). V was pared by 3 bases and J by 3 bases, with 9 bases between. This CDR3 has 15 amino acids.

The V call is TRBV20-1, the J call TRBJ2-1; the D gene is possibly TRBD1 (6 bases). Germline values: CDR1 DFQATT, CDR2 SNEGSKA (reference sequence). The V gene lost 5 bases and the J gene lost 7 bases, with 21 bases spanning the gap. CDR3 size: 15 residues. CDR3 sequence: CSAASQEGDGNEQFF. The DNA of the CDR3 is TGCAGTGCTGCTTCGCAAGAGGGGGACGGAAATGAGCAGTTCTTC.

This clonotype was found a few times. The chain recombines TRBV20-1 with TRBJ1-1; TRBD1 matches 9 bases. Germline values: CDR1 DFQATT, CDR2 SNEGSKA (reference sequence). The trim removed 3 bases at V and 4 bases at J, leaving 0 bases unmatched. This CDR3 is 12 amino acids long. Written as DNA, the CDR3 is TGCAGTGCTAGGACAGGGGGCACTGAAGCTTTCTTT. Amino acid sequence: CSARTGGTEAFF.

This rearrangement joins TRBV2 to TRBJ2-7; 9 bases map to TRBD1. CDR3 length equals 14 residues. Germline assignment: CDR1 SNHLY and CDR2 FYNNEI. Unmatched junction bases numbered 6, after V lost 6 bases and J lost 3 bases. The CDR3 DNA sequence: TGTGCCAGCAGGGGGGACAGGGCTAGCTACGAGCAGTACTTC. Its protein is CASRGDRASYEQYF. The full variable domain, its missing parts supplied by reference TRBV2 and TRBJ2-7, is EPEVTQTPSHQVTQMGQEVILRCVPISNHLYFYWYRQILGQKVEFLVSFYNNEISEKSEIFDDQFSVERPDGSNFTLKIRSTKLEDSAMYFCASRGDRASYEQYFGPGTRLTVT.

The chain uses TRBV19 and TRBJ1-5; 7 bases line up with TRBD1. Trimming removed 3 bases from V and 5 bases from J; junction bases left unmatched: 4. The CDR3 is made up of 14 amino acids. The germline CDR1 and CDR2 sequences are LNHDA and SQIVND (reference sequence). As DNA, the CDR3 is TGTGCCAGTAGTATTGAGGGGGCCGATCAGCCCCAGCATTTT. Its protein is CASSIEGADQPQHF.

V usage is TRBV14 and J usage is TRBJ1-2; no clear D gene. The CDR3 is 13 amino acids. CDR1 is SGHDN and CDR2 is FVKESK in the germline V gene. The ends were cut back, 3 bases at V and 7 bases at J, with 12 bases in the middle. The CDR3 DNA reads TGTGCCAGCAGCCACGCTCGGCTGCCTGGCTACACCTTC. Translating it yields CASSHARLPGYTF. The variable domain in full, with the rest retrieved from reference TRBV14 and TRBJ1-2, is EAGVTQFPSHSVIEKGQTVTLRCDPISGHDNLYWYRRVMGKEIKFLLHFVKESKQDESGMPNNRFLAERTGGTYSTLKVQPAELEDSGVYFCASSHARLPGYTFGSGTRLTVV.

This sequence joins TRBV5-5 and TRBJ1-1; D is unclear. Germline V CDR1 and CDR2: SGHKS, YYEKEE (reference sequence). This CDR3 has 15 residues. V shed 4 bases and J shed 3 bases, with 16 bases lying between them. The CDR3 DNA is TGTGCCAGCAGCCTCGAGGGAGGAGAGTACACTGAAGCTTTCTTT. Protein: CASSLEGGEYTEAFF.

This clonotype was recorded once. A junction boundary mismatches the germline segment, possibly from a read error. This sequence joins TRBV6-5 and TRBJ1-3, with D perhaps TRBD1 (6 bases). CDR1 and CDR2 (germline): MNHEY, SVGAGI. The CDR3 is made up of 12 amino acids. The CDR3 DNA sequence: TGTGCCTGCAGGGGCAGTGGAAACACCATATATTTT. It yields the protein CACRGSGNTIYF.

The chain employs TRBV13 and TRBJ1-4; TRBD1 matches at 8 bases. Germline trimming cut 4 bases from V and 3 bases from J; bases unmatched to any gene: 7. CDR1 and CDR2 from the germline V gene are PRHDT and FYEKMQ (reference sequence). CDR3 length: 16 amino acids. Here the CDR3 reads CASSSTGTGANEKLFF. CDR3 sequence (DNA): TGTGCCAGCAGCTCCACCGGGACAGGCGCTAATGAAAAACTGTTTTTT.

V gene TRBV7-6 combines with J gene TRBJ2-7; 8 bases fit TRBD2. Germline values: CDR1 SGHVS, CDR2 FNYEAQ. CDR3 size: 16 residues. V gave up 1 base and J gave up 5 bases; unmatched junction bases: 10. CDR3 bases: TGTGCCAGCAGCTTAGTTCTCGGGGGGGGGCACAACGAGCAGTACTTC. This encodes CASSLVLGGGHNEQYF.

V gene TRBV7-9 combines with J gene TRBJ2-5; 8 bases line up with TRBD2. The length of the CDR3 is 16 residues. V dropped 5 bases and J dropped 4; count of bases not matched to a gene: 12. CDR1 SEHNR and CDR2 FQNEAQ come from the germline V gene (reference sequence). In DNA, the CDR3 is TGTGCCAGCAGCAATTATGGTCGGGGGGGATTAGAGACCCAGTACTTC. This gives the protein CASSNYGRGGLETQYF.

The chain joins TRBV7-2 to TRBJ2-7, with D possibly matching TRBD1 (5 bases). Trimming shortened V by 5 bases and J by 3 bases, and 8 bases separated the two germline ends. CDR1 is SGHTA and CDR2 is FQGNSA in the germline V gene. The CDR3 runs 12 residues. The CDR3 here is CASSPRGYEQYF. In DNA form, the CDR3 reads TGTGCCAGCAGCCCTAGGGGCTACGAGCAGTACTTC.